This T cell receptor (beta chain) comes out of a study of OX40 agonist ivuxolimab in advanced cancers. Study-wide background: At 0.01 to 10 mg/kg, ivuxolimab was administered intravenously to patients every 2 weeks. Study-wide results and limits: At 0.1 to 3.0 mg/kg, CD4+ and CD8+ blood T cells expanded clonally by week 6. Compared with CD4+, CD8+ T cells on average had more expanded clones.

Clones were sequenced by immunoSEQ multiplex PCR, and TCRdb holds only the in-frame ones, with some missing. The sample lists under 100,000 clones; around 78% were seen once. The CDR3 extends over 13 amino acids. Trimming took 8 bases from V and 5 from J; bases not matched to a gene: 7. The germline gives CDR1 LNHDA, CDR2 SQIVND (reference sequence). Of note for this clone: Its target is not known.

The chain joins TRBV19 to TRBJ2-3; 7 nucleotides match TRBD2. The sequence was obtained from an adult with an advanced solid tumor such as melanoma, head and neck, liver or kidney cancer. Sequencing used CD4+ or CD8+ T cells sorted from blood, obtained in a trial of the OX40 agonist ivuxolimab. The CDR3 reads CASRASGEDTQYF. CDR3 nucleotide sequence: TGTGCCAGTCGGGCTAGCGGAGAAGATACGCAGTATTTT.